Shown below are 14 T cell receptor beta chains from a single sample sequenced in a study of blood T cell repertoires in COVID-19. The data were produced by immunoSEQ multiplex PCR, yet TCRdb's version contains in-frame clones alone and is incomplete. The table records about 210,000 clones, about four fifths of them present only once. The specimen sequenced was peripheral blood. These receptors were taken from a woman aged 50 to 65 with active or convalescent COVID-19.

The J gene is TRBJ2-3, the V gene TRBV18; 8 bases line up with TRBD2. Germline CDR1 is KGHSH and CDR2 is LQKENI. The V and J ends lost 3 bases and 4 bases, in that order; junction bases with no gene match: 6. This CDR3 contains 15 residues. The chain's CDR3 is CASSPQTSGADTQYF. The CDR3 nucleotides read TGTGCCAGCTCACCGCAAACTAGCGGCGCAGATACGCAGTATTTT.

In this sample, this clone turned up a few times. The genes are TRBV2 and TRBJ1-5; no clear D gene. The germline gives CDR1 SNHLY, CDR2 FYNNEI. With 8 bases removed from V and 2 bases from J, the gap between germline ends came to 10 bases. CDR3 size: 13 residues. CDR3 amino acids: CASCPTGNQPQHF. DNA for the CDR3: TGTGCCAGCTGCCCAACGGGCAATCAGCCCCAGCATTTT.

The V call is TRBV27, the J call TRBJ1-2, with 9 bases that match TRBD1. Trimming removed 4 bases from V and 9 bases from J; junction bases left unmatched: 18. Germline values: CDR1 MNHEY, CDR2 SMNVEV (reference sequence). This CDR3 region has 17 residues. The DNA of the CDR3 is TGTGCCAGCAGTTCCGGGACAGGGTTTCTCCCACGGAGGAGCTACACCTTC. This codes for CASSSGTGFLPRRSYTF.

This chain connects TRBV10-3 to TRBJ2-7; D possibly corresponds to TRBD1 (5 bases). CDR3 length equals 16 residues. Trimming shortened V by 3 bases and J by 2 bases, and 17 bases separated the two germline ends. Germline CDR1 ENHRY, CDR2 SYGVKD. CDR3 DNA: TGTGCCATCAGTGATGAACACGCAGGGATACCCTACGAGCAGTACTTC. Amino acid sequence: CAISDEHAGIPYEQYF.

The rearrangement uses TRBV5-1 and TRBJ1-6, with 7 bases fitting TRBD1. J lost 7 bases, V lost 4 bases, and 5 bases had no gene match. There are 14 residues in the CDR3. Germline loops: CDR1 SGHRS, CDR2 YFSETQ. The CDR3 sequence: CASSPTGNNSPLHF. In DNA, the CDR3 is TGCGCCAGCAGCCCGACAGGGAACAATTCACCCCTCCACTTT.

The chain recombines TRBV3-1 (or the pseudogene TRBV3-2) with TRBJ2-3; D unresolved. The CDR3 totals 15 residues. The germline V and J ends were trimmed by 0 bases and 0 bases, with 7 bases remaining between them. In germline, CDR1 is LGHDT, CDR2 YNNKEL (reference sequence). CDR3 protein: CASSQDSASTDTQYF. The CDR3 DNA is TGTGCCAGCAGCCAAGACAGCGCTAGCACAGATACGCAGTATTTT.

The chain joins TRBV19 to TRBJ1-6; a possible D gene is TRBD1 (6 bases). The CDR3 extends over 16 amino acids. Trimming removed 0 bases at V and 7 bases at J, with 13 bases between. Per germline, CDR1 LNHDA and CDR2 SQIVND (reference sequence). The CDR3 DNA is TGTGCCAGTAGTATAGATAACAACAGGGCAAATTCACCCCTCCACTTT. Protein product: CASSIDNNRANSPLHF.

CDR3: CASSLQDTQYF. The DNA for the CDR3 is TGTGCCAGCAGCTTGCAGGATACGCAGTATTTT. The gene calls are TRBV5-8 and TRBJ2-3; no definite D call. This CDR3 is built from 11 residues. CDR1 and CDR2 (germline): SGHTS, YDEGEE. V was pared by 1 base and J by 6 bases, with 3 bases between.

J is TRBJ1-4 and V is TRBV2; 10 bases are shared with TRBD1. The CDR3 has 13 residues. V trimming: 7 bases; J trimming: 5 bases; junction bases outside the gene matches: 1. Germline assignment: CDR1 SNHLY and CDR2 FYNNEI. CDR3 amino acids: CASKGQGNEKLFF. The CDR3 coding sequence is TGTGCCAGCAAGGGACAGGGGAATGAAAAACTGTTTTTT.

The gene calls are TRBV10-3 and TRBJ2-3; possibly TRBD2 for D (5 bases). This CDR3 contains 15 residues. Trimming pared 2 bases from V and 2 bases from J, leaving 11 bases between. Per germline, CDR1 ENHRY and CDR2 SYGVKD. The CDR3, as DNA: TGTGCCATCAGTGAGGACGGGGTTGACACAGATACGCAGTATTTT. Translating gives CAISEDGVDTDTQYF.

The chain employs TRBV27 and TRBJ1-5; D possibly corresponds to TRBD1 (6 bases). Germline V gives CDR1 MNHEY, CDR2 SMNVEV (reference sequence). Trimming pared 4 bases from V and 4 bases from J, leaving 14 bases between. This CDR3 comprises 15 residues. This CDR3 reads CASSSAGTPNQPQHF. CDR3 bases: TGTGCCAGCAGTTCCGCCGGGACACCAAATCAGCCCCAGCATTTT.

The CDR3 nucleotides read TGTGCCAGCAGCTTAGGACTAGCGGGAGCTGACGAGCAGTACTTC. Translating gives CASSLGLAGADEQYF. The rearrangement joins TRBV7-6 to TRBJ2-7; TRBD2 matches 12 bases. Trimming removed 1 base from V and 5 bases from J; junction bases left unmatched: 3. CDR3 length: 15 amino acids. Per the germline V gene, CDR1 is SGHVS and CDR2 is FNYEAQ.

The chain recombines TRBV4-2 with TRBJ2-5; a possible D gene is TRBD1 (5 bases). This CDR3 has 14 residues. Per the germline V gene, CDR1 is LGHNA and CDR2 is YNFKEQ. V was clipped by 5 bases and J by 1 base, with 11 bases between them. CDR3 amino acids: CASSNTGPQETQYF. The DNA for the CDR3 is TGTGCCAGCAGCAACACAGGACCCCAAGAGACCCAGTACTTC.

The CDR3 DNA reads as TGCGCCAGCAGCCCCGGGACAGTGAATGGCTACACCTTC. It translates to CASSPGTVNGYTF. The chain has TRBV5-1 and TRBJ1-2; the match to TRBD1 covers 7 bases. CDR3 size: 13 residues. V shed 4 bases, J shed 6 bases, and the junction held 6 bases outside the gene matches. Germline CDR1 and CDR2: SGHRS and YFSETQ.